This T cell receptor beta chain is from a study of tumor and adjacent non-tumor tissue in lung cancer. Germline loops: CDR1 DFQATT, CDR2 SNEGSKA (reference sequence). The ends were cut back, 5 bases at V and 2 bases at J, with 10 bases in the middle. The CDR3 is 12 residues long. No cell sorting was done before RNA was extracted from the tissue. More than 3 cm separated this lung sample from the edge of the tumor. Chemotherapy-naive patients with new lung cancer underwent thoracic surgery in China, August–November 2014. For this clonotype: Just one base apart from a much larger clone, this may be a read error. Since no conserved phenylalanine or tryptophan closes the CDR3, a read error is the likely cause.

The library came from three nested PCR rounds adapted from ARM-PCR protocols. TCRdb called the multiplex PCR reads again in MiXCR, with one record for every CDR3 protein. The sample yields more than 85,000 distinct CDR3 sequences, about 62% seen once. The chain recombines TRBV20-1 with TRBJ2-7; maybe TRBD1 (6 bases). The source is a man under 40 with non-small cell lung cancer. Sequencing input: distant non-tumor lung tissue. CDR3 coding DNA: TGCAGTGCTCGAACAGGGCCCTACGAGCAGTACCTC. Protein: CSARTGPYEQYL.